This T cell receptor (beta chain) was found in a study of blood T cell repertoires in COVID-19. Sequencing was performed with immunoSEQ multiplex PCR; in TCRdb, only in-frame clones are kept and a portion is missing. The sample has 200,000 to 300,000 clones, roughly four fifths seen once; the top ten hold 7.5%. With 4 bases removed from V and 8 bases from J, the gap between germline ends came to 18 bases. The CDR3 is 14 residues long. Germline V lookup: CDR1 GTSNPN, CDR2 SVGIG (reference sequence). J is TRBJ1-5 and V is TRBV30; D might be TRBD1 (5 bases). The clonotype comes from a woman of 80 years or more with COVID-19, enrolled during active disease. The source material was peripheral blood. The CDR3 is CAWTQGAGQKPQHF. CDR3 coding DNA: TGTGCCTGGACCCAAGGTGCGGGGCAGAAGCCCCAGCATTTT.